The text below deals with one T cell receptor (beta chain). This specimen comes from a study of blood T cell repertoires in COVID-19. Study-level information: COVID-19 samples from acute and convalescent phases originated in the United States, Italy and Spain.

Assay used: immunoSEQ multiplex PCR; TCRdb lists only in-frame clones, some missing. The table lists 130,000 to 150,000 clones, approximately 80% of them singletons. The sequenced material came from peripheral blood. This clonotype originated in a man aged 60 to 75 with active or convalescent COVID-19.

In DNA form, the CDR3 reads TGTGCCAGCAGCCCACCTGGGAGAGAGACCCAGTACTTC. It encodes CASSPPGRETQYF. The V gene is TRBV12-3 or TRBV12-4, the J gene TRBJ2-5; possible D gene TRBD2, 5 bases. V gave up 6 bases and J gave up 4 bases, with 12 bases separating them. The CDR3 loop spans 13 amino acids.